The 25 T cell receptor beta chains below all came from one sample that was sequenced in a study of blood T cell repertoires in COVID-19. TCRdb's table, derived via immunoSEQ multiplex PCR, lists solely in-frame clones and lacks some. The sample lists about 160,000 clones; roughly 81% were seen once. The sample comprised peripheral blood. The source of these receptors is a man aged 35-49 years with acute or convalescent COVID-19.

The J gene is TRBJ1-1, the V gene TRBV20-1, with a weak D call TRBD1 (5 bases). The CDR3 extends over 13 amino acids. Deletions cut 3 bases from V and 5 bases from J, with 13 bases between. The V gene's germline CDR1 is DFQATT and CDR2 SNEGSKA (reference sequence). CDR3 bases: TGCAGTGCTAGTAGGGGCGGGAGGACTGAAGCTTTCTTT. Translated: CSASRGGRTEAFF.

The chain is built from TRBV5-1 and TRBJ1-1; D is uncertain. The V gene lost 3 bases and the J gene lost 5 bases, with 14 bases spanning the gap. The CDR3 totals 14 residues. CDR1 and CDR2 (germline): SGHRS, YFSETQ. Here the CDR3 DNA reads TGCGCCAGCAGCTCCGGGGTCCCGGGGACTGAAGCTTTCTTT. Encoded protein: CASSSGVPGTEAFF. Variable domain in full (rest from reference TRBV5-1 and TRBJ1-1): KAGVTQTPRYLIKTRGQQVTLSCSPISGHRSVSWYQQTPGQGLQFLFEYFSETQRNKGNFPGRFSGRQFSNSRSEMNVSTLELGDSALYLCASSSGVPGTEAFFGQGTRLTVV.

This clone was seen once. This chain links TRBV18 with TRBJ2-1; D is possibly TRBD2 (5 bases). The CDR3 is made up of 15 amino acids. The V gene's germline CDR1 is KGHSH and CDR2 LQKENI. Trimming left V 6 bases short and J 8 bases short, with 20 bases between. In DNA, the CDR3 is TGTGCCAGCTCCTTAGGACTCTATTCACCCGATGAGCAGTTCTTC. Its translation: CASSLGLYSPDEQFF.

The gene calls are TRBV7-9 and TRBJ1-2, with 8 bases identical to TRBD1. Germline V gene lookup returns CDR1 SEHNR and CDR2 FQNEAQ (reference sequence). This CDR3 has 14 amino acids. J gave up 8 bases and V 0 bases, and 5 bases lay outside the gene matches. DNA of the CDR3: TGTGCCAGCAGCTTAGCTGGACAGGGCAGGGGCTACACCTTC. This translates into CASSLAGQGRGYTF.

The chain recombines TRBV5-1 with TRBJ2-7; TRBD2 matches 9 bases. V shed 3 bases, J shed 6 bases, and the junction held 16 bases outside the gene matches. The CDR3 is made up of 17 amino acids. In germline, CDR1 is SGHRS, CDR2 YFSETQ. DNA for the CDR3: TGCGCCAGCAGCTACTCTACCTTGGGCGGGGGGGCAATCGAGCAGTACTTC. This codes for CASSYSTLGGGAIEQYF. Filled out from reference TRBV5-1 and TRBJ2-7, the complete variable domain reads KAGVTQTPRYLIKTRGQQVTLSCSPISGHRSVSWYQQTPGQGLQFLFEYFSETQRNKGNFPGRFSGRQFSNSRSEMNVSTLELGDSALYLCASSYSTLGGGAIEQYFGPGTRLTVT.

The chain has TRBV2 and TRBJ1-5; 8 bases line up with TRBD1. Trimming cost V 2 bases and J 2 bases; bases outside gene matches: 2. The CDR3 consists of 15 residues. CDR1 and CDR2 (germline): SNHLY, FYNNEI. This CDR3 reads CASSEQGQGNQPQHF. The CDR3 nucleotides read TGTGCCAGCAGTGAACAGGGACAGGGCAATCAGCCCCAGCATTTT.

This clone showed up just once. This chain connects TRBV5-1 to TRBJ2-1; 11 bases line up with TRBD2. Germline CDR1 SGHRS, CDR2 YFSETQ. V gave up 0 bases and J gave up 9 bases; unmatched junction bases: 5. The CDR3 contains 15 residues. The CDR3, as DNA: TGCGCCAGCAGCTTGGTAGCGGGGGGGCCTCCTGAGCAGTTCTTC. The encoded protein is CASSLVAGGPPEQFF. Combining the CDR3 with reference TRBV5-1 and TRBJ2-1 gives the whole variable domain KAGVTQTPRYLIKTRGQQVTLSCSPISGHRSVSWYQQTPGQGLQFLFEYFSETQRNKGNFPGRFSGRQFSNSRSEMNVSTLELGDSALYLCASSLVAGGPPEQFFGPGTRLTVL.

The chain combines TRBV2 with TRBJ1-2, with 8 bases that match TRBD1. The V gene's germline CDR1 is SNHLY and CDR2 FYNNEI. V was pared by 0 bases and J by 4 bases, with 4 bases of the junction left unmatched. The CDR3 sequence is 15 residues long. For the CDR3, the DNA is TGTGCCAGCAGTGAAGCGGCAGGGGGCGCCTATGGCTACACCTTC. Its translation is CASSEAAGGAYGYTF.

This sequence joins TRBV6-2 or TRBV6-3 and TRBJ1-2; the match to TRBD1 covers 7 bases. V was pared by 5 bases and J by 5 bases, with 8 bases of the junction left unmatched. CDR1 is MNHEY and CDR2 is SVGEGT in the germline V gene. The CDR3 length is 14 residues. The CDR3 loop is CASSTPGTDYGYTF. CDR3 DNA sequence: TGTGCCAGCAGTACCCCCGGGACAGATTATGGCTACACCTTC.

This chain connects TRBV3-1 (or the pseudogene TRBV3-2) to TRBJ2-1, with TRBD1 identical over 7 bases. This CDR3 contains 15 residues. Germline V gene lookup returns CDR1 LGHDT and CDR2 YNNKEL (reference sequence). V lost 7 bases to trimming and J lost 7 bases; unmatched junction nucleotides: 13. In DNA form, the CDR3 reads TGTGCCAGCAACCGGCAGCCGGGACAGAGTAATGAGCAGTTCTTC. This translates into CASNRQPGQSNEQFF.

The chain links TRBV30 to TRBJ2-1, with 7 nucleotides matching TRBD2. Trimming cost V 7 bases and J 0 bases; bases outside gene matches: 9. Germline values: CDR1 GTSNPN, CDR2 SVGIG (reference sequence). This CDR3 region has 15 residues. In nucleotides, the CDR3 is TGTGCCTCGCGAGAAGCGGGGCCCTCCTACAATGAGCAGTTCTTC. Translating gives CASREAGPSYNEQFF.

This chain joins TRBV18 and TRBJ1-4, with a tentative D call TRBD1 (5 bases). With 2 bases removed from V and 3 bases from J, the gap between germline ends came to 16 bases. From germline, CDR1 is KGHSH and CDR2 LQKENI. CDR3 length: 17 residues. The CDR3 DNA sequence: TGTGCCAGCTCACCAGTGGCAGGTGAAGGGGCTAATGAAAAACTGTTTTTT. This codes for CASSPVAGEGANEKLFF.

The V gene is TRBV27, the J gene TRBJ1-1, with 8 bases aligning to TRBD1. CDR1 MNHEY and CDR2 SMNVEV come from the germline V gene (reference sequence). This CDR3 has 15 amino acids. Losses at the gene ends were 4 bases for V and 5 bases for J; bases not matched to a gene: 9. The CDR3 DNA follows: TGTGCCAGCAGTTCCGCCGGGACAGGACAAACTGAAGCTTTCTTT. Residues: CASSSAGTGQTEAFF.

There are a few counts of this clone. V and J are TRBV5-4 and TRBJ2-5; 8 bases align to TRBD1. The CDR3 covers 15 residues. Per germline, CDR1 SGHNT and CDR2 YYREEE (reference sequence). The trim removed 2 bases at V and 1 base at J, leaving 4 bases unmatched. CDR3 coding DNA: TGTGCCAGCAGCTTACTGGGGACAGGCCAAGAGACCCAGTACTTC. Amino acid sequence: CASSLLGTGQETQYF.

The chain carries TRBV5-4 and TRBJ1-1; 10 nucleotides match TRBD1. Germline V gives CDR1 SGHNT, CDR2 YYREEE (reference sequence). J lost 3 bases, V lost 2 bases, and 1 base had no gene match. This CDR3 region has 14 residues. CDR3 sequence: CASSFGQGDTEAFF. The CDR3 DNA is TGTGCCAGCAGCTTTGGACAGGGGGACACTGAAGCTTTCTTT.

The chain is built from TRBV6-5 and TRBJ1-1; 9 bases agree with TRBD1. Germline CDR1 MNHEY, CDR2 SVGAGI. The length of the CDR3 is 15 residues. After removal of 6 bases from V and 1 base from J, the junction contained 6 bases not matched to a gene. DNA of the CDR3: TGTGCCAGCAGGTCGGGACAGGGCCGGAACACTGAAGCTTTCTTT. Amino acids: CASRSGQGRNTEAFF.

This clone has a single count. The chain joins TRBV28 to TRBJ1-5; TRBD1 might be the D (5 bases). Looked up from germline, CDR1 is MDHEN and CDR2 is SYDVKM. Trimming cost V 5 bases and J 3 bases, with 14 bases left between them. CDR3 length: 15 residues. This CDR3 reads CASSPPTGDNQPQHF. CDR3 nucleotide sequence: TGTGCCAGCAGTCCCCCCACGGGGGACAATCAGCCCCAGCATTTT.

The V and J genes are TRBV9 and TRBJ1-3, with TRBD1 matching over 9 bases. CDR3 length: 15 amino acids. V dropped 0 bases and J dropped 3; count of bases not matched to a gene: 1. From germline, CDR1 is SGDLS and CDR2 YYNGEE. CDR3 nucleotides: TGTGCCAGCAGCGTAGGGACAGGGGTTGGAAACACCATATATTTT. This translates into CASSVGTGVGNTIYF.

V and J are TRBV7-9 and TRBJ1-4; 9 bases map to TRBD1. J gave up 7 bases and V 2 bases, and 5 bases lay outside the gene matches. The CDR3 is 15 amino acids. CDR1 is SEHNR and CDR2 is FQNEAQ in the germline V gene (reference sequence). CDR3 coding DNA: TGTGCCAGCAGCTTATGGACAGGGGTCGGTGAAAAACTGTTTTTT. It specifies CASSLWTGVGEKLFF.

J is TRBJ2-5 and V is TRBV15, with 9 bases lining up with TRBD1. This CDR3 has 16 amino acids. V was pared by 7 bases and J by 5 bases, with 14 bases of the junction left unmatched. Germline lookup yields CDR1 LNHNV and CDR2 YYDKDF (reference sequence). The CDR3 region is CATIPSPGQGGETQYF. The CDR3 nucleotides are TGTGCCACCATTCCTTCACCGGGACAGGGCGGTGAGACCCAGTACTTC.

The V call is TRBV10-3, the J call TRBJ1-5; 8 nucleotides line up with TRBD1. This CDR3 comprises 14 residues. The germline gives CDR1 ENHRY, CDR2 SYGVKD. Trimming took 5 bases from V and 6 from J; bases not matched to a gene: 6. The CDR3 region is CAISLQGGGQPQHF. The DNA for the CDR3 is TGTGCCATCAGTCTACAGGGGGGAGGTCAGCCCCAGCATTTT.

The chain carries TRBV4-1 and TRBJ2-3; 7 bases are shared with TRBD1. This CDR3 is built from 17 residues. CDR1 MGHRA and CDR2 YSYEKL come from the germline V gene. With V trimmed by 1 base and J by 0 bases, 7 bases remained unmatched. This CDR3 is CASSQAFGQASTDTQYF. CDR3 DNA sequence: TGCGCCAGCAGCCAAGCCTTCGGACAGGCTAGCACAGATACGCAGTATTTT.

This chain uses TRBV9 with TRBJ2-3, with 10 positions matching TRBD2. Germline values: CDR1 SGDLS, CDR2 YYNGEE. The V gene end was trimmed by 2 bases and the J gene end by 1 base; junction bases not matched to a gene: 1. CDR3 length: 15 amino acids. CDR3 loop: CASSVLAGGTDTQYF. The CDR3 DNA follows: TGTGCCAGCAGCGTCCTAGCGGGGGGCACAGATACGCAGTATTTT.

Here the CDR3 DNA reads TGTGCCAGCAGTGACTCCTCAGGGGATACCGGGGAGCTGTTTTTT. Its translation is CASSDSSGDTGELFF. V and J are TRBV6-4 and TRBJ2-2, with a weak D call TRBD1 (6 bases). Trimming removed 0 bases at V and 5 bases at J, with 10 bases between. CDR1 is MRHNA, CDR2 SNTAGT, per germline. This CDR3 contains 15 residues.

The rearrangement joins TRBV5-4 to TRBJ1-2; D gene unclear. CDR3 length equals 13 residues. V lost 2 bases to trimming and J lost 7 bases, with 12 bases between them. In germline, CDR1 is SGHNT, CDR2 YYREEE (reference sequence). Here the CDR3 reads CASSFGGEGGYTF. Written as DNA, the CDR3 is TGTGCCAGCAGCTTCGGCGGGGAGGGTGGCTACACCTTC.